This T cell receptor (beta chain) emerged from a study of shared clonotypes between healthy human individuals. The study, taken as a whole, reports: Among donors, the sharing of clonotypes was expected to be influenced by sequencing depth.

For this clone: Its antigen is not identified.

Assay used: immunoSEQ multiplex PCR; TCRdb lists only in-frame clones, some missing. The table lists more than 500,000 clones, roughly 95% of them singletons. CDR3 size: 18 residues. Germline-derived CDR1 and CDR2 are GTSNPN and SVGIG (reference sequence). V was pared by 2 bases and J by 4 bases, with 12 bases of the junction left unmatched. Sequenced: naive CD4+ T cells sorted from blood. As for subset: CD45RA+ positively selected. This clonotype was sampled from a woman in her 30s in good health. This chain joins TRBV30 and TRBJ2-5, with 14 bases lining up with TRBD2. The CDR3 DNA reads TGTGCCTGGAGTAAGCCCGGGACTAGCGGGAGAAAGGGAGAGACCCAGTACTTC. It encodes CAWSKPGTSGRKGETQYF.